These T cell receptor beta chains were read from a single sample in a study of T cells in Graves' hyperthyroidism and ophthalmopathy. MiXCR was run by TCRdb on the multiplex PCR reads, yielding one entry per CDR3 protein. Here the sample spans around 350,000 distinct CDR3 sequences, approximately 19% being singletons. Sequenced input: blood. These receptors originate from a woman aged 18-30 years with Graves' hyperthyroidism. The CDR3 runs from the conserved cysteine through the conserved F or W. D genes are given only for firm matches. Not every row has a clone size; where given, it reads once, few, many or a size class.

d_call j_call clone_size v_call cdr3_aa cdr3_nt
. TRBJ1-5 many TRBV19 CASSIVGGPGQPQHF TGTGCCAGTAGTATAGTCGGGGGGCCGGGTCAGCCCCAGCATTTT
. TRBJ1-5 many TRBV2 CASSAANQPQHF TGTGCCAGCAGTGCGGCTAATCAGCCCCAGCATTTT
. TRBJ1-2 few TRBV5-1 CASSLEGRGGYGYTF TGCGCCAGCAGCTTGGAGGGCAGGGGAGGCTATGGCTACACCTTC
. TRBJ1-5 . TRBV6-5 CASSYLPSPQPQHF TGTGCCAGCAGTTATTTACCGAGCCCCCAGCCCCAGCATTTT
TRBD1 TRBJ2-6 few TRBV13 CASSLDREAGANVLTF TGTGCCAGCAGCTTGGACAGGGAGGCTGGGGCCAACGTCCTGACTTTC
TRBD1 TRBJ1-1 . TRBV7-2 CASSQAGGSTEAFF TGTGCCAGCAGCCAAGCAGGGGGAAGTACTGAAGCTTTCTTT
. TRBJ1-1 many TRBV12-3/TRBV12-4 CASTKGRRDTEAFF TGTGCCAGCACCAAGGGTCGTAGGGACACTGAAGCTTTCTTT
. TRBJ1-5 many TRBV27 CASSPPGRNQPQHF TGTGCCAGCAGTCCACCGGGCAGGAATCAGCCCCAGCATTTT
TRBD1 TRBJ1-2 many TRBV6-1 CASSPIGGRYGYTF TGTGCCAGCAGCCCCATAGGGGGCCGCTATGGCTACACCTTC
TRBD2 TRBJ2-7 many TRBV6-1 CASSEIGTIKYEQYF TGTGCCAGCAGTGAAATAGGGACTATCAAATACGAGCAGTACTTC
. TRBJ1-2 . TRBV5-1 CASSSGQDYGYTF TGCGCCAGCAGCTCCGGCCAGGACTATGGCTACACCTTC
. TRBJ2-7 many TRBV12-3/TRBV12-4 CASSLDWGEDEQYF TGTGCCAGCAGTTTAGATTGGGGGGAGGACGAGCAGTACTTC
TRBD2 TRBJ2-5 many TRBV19 CASEGRGGQETQYF TGTGCCAGTGAAGGGCGGGGGGGTCAAGAGACCCAGTACTTC
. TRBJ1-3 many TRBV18 CASSTRQAGNTIYF TGTGCCAGCTCAACAAGACAAGCTGGAAACACCATATATTTT
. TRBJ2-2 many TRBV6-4 CASSAYYSDTGELFF TGTGCCAGCAGTGCATACTACAGCGACACCGGGGAGCTGTTTTTT
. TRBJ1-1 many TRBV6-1 CASQGSLNTEAFF TGTGCCAGCCAGGGGTCCTTGAACACTGAAGCTTTCTTT
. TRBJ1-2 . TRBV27 CASSRVGTPKF TGTGCCAGCAGTAGAGTAGGGACTCCGAAGTTC
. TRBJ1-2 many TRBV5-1 CASSLGADVNYGYTF TGCGCCAGCAGCTTGGGGGCAGACGTAAACTATGGCTACACCTTC
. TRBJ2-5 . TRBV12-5 CASGFQETQYF TGTGCTAGTGGGTTCCAAGAGACCCAGTACTTC
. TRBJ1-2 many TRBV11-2 CASSSYTRRANYGYTF TGTGCCAGCAGCTCCTACACCCGGAGAGCTAACTATGGCTACACCTTC
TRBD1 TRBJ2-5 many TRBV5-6 CASGQGFSETQYF TGTGCCAGCGGACAGGGTTTTTCCGAGACCCAGTACTTC